The 16 T cell receptor beta chains given below trace back to one sample, sequenced in a study of T cell clonality in common variable immunodeficiency. General study points: In common variable immunodeficiency, TCR beta chains reportedly carried fewer deletions and N-nucleotide insertions.

No antigen has been identified for these receptors. Generated by immunoSEQ multiplex PCR, the TCRdb table keeps only in-frame clones and is missing some. The data show about 35,000 clones, with none appearing a single time. Sequenced sample: peripheral blood mononuclear cells. All receptors come from a human donor with common variable immunodeficiency.

This clone was seen many times. With the read ending 3 residues before the CDR3 end, the germline J gene is used to fill in that end. This rearrangement joins TRBV29-1 to TRBJ2-7; 9 bases are a match to TRBD1. Germline V lookup: CDR1 SQVTM, CDR2 ANQGSEA. The CDR3 has 13 residues. V lost 6 bases and J lost 3; bases outside the gene matches: 6. Partial CDR3 DNA: TGCAGCGTCCCCGGGACAGGGATCTACGAG. Protein: CSVPGTGIYE. The full CDR3 sequence reads CSVPGTGIYEQYF.

With respect to this clone: The read gets to within 3 residues of the CDR3 end, and the germline J gene fills in the rest. The V gene is TRBV7-8, the J gene TRBJ2-5; D is undetermined. The germline CDR1 and CDR2 sequences are SGHVS and FQNEAQ. Trimming cost V 7 bases and J 5 bases, with 11 bases left between them. The CDR3 contains 12 residues. The CDR3 here is CASTSAGETQYF. The part of the CDR3 DNA that was read is TGTGCCAGCACGTCGGCCGGGGAGACC.

This clone was seen at least ten times. The DNA ends 3 residues before the CDR3 does, and the rest of the CDR3 is filled in from the germline J gene. The chain recombines TRBV7-3 with TRBJ2-3; D remains unclear. Germline lookup yields CDR1 SGHTA and CDR2 FQGTGA. This CDR3 contains 15 residues. Trimming stripped 0 bases from V and 3 bases from J, with 10 bases between. The part of the CDR3 DNA that was read is TGTGCCAGCAGCTTAACGGGCCTCCTGACAGATACG. It yields the protein CASSLTGLLTDT. The entire CDR3 is CASSLTGLLTDTQYF.

With regard to this clone: The read terminates 3 residues ahead of where the CDR3 ends, so the germline J gene completes it. The gene calls are TRBV7-9 and TRBJ1-1, with TRBD1 as a possible D gene (6 bases). The germline V gene has CDR1 SEHNR and CDR2 FQNEAQ (reference sequence). The CDR3 has 13 amino acids. The ends were cut back, 5 bases at V and 3 bases at J, with 10 bases in the middle. The covered CDR3 bases are TGTGCCAGCAGCAGGGCAGGGGACACTGAA. This codes for CASSRAGDTE. The CDR3 in its entirety is CASSRAGDTEAFF.

This clone was picked up many times. The read stops 3 residues short of the end of the CDR3; the missing end is completed from the germline J gene. The J gene is TRBJ1-1, the V gene TRBV20-1, with TRBD1 identical over 10 bases. CDR3 length: 14 amino acids. CDR1 is DFQATT and CDR2 is SNEGSKA in the germline V gene (reference sequence). The junction had 6 bases not matched to a gene; V was cut back by 5 bases and J by 3 bases. The CDR3 protein is CSAAGQGMDTEAFF. Incomplete CDR3 DNA: TGCAGTGCTGCGGGACAGGGGATGGACACTGAA.

Comment on this clone: The CDR3 end lies 3 residues beyond the end of the read and is filled in from the germline J gene. The J gene is TRBJ2-7, the V gene TRBV19, with 9 bases identical to TRBD2. The CDR3 spans 16 residues. Germline V CDR1 and CDR2: LNHDA, SQIVND (reference sequence). J gave up 2 bases and V 6 bases, and 11 bases lay outside the gene matches. The CDR3 loop reads CASSLIAGDPPYEQYF. Partial CDR3 DNA: TGTGCCAGTAGCCTCATAGCGGGGGATCCCCCCTACGAG.

This clone was recorded a few times. The CDR3 extends 3 residues past the end of the read, so its final part is completed from the germline J gene. J is TRBJ2-1 and V is TRBV30, with D perhaps matching TRBD2 (7 bases). V lost 5 bases and J 8 bases, leaving 13 bases between the germline ends. Germline V lookup: CDR1 GTSNPN, CDR2 SVGIG (reference sequence). This CDR3 is 12 amino acids long. Incomplete CDR3 DNA: TGTGCCTGGGCGGGGGCGGTCGATGAG. It specifies CAWAGAVDE. The full CDR3 sequence reads CAWAGAVDEQFF. The full variable domain, with the rest looked up from reference TRBV30 and TRBJ2-1, is SQTIHQWPATLVQPVGSPLSLECTVEGTSNPNLYWYRQAAGRGLQLLFYSVGIGQISSEVPQNLSASRPQDRQFILSSKKLLLSDSGFYLCAWAGAVDEQFFGPGTRLTVL.

Notes on this clone: The read ends 3 residues shy of where the CDR3 ends; the end is completed using the germline J gene. The chain joins TRBV18 to TRBJ2-2; 10 bases align to TRBD1. CDR3 length equals 15 residues. V shed 6 bases and J 5 bases; nucleotides not matched to a gene: 6. Germline CDR1 is KGHSH and CDR2 is LQKENI. CDR3 sequence: CASSGTGDFTGELFF. The DNA read from the CDR3 is TGTGCCAGCTCCGGGACAGGGGACTTTACCGGGGAG.

Concerning this clone: The CDR3 is cut off 3 residues early in the read; its end comes from the germline J gene. The genes are TRBV30 and TRBJ1-6, with D maybe TRBD1 (6 bases). The CDR3 is made up of 15 amino acids. V lost 1 base, J lost 9 bases, and 16 bases lay in between. Germline V gene sequence: CDR1 GTSNPN, CDR2 SVGIG (reference sequence). The CDR3 loop reads CAWSDGTPGGSPLHF. The sequenced part of the CDR3 DNA is TGTGCCTGGAGTGACGGGACACCCGGAGGTTCACCC.

Only a few counts were recorded for this clone. Sequencing ends 3 residues short of the CDR3 end; the germline J gene provides the rest. The rearrangement joins TRBV16 to TRBJ1-2, with TRBD1 matching 7 bases. The CDR3 spans 16 residues. V shed 0 bases and J 0 bases; nucleotides not matched to a gene: 4. Germline CDR1 reads KGHSY; CDR2 reads FQNENV. The covered CDR3 bases are TGTGCCAGCAGCCAATCAGGGCAGGGGGCTAACTATGGC. The encoded protein is CASSQSGQGANYG. The entire CDR3 sequence reads CASSQSGQGANYGYTF.

A few counts support this clone. The CDR3 is cut off 3 residues early in the read; its end comes from the germline J gene. The chain uses TRBV20-1 and TRBJ2-5; tentatively, D is TRBD2 (6 bases). Germline CDR1 and CDR2: DFQATT and SNEGSKA (reference sequence). This CDR3 has 14 residues. V was cut by 5 bases and J by 4 bases, with 17 bases left in between. The CDR3 sequence: CSASLATSLETQYF. The covered CDR3 bases are TGCAGTGCTTCACTCGCGACTAGTCTAGAGACC.

Ten or more counts support this clone. The sequence runs out 3 residues before the end of the CDR3; the remainder is reconstructed from the germline J gene. The V gene is TRBV29-1, the J gene TRBJ2-7; 9 nucleotides agree with TRBD1. With 1 base clipped from V and 5 bases from J, the junction kept 12 bases outside the gene matches. Germline V CDR1 and CDR2: SQVTM, ANQGSEA. This CDR3 contains 16 residues. The sequenced CDR3 bases are TGCAGCGTTGAAGTGAGGCCCCGGGACAGGGCGAACGAG. This encodes CSVEVRPRDRANE. The full-length CDR3 reads as CSVEVRPRDRANEQYF.

This clone has at least ten counts. The read finishes 3 residues shy of the CDR3 end, and the germline J gene is used to complete it. The chain couples TRBV9 to TRBJ2-1; 7 bases map to TRBD1. In germline, CDR1 is SGDLS, CDR2 YYNGEE. This CDR3 has 19 amino acids. J gave up 2 bases and V 0 bases, and 14 bases lay outside the gene matches. CDR3 DNA (partial): TGTGCCAGCAGCGTAGGCCCCTCCGAGGGGGCATGGCCCTACAATGAG. Its protein is CASSVGPSEGAWPYNE. The full CDR3 reads CASSVGPSEGAWPYNEQFF.

Concerning this clone itself: The CDR3 goes on 3 residues after the read ends, and that part is filled in from the germline J gene. This chain uses TRBV7-6 with TRBJ1-3; possibly TRBD1 for D (6 bases). The CDR3 contains 17 residues. CDR1 SGHVS and CDR2 FNYEAQ come from the germline V gene. V was shortened by 1 base and J by 0 bases, with 13 bases between the two germline ends. Here the CDR3 reads CASSLGGGQISGNTIYF. The sequenced part of the CDR3 DNA is TGTGCCAGCAGCTTAGGGGGGGGGCAAATCTCTGGAAACACC.

This clone has a count of ten or more. The CDR3 is cut off 3 residues early in the read; its end comes from the germline J gene. The V call is TRBV2, the J call TRBJ2-7; 8 bases fit TRBD1. CDR1 and CDR2 from the germline V gene are SNHLY and FYNNEI. This CDR3 is built from 17 residues. The ends lost 6 bases at V and 1 base at J; junction bases unmatched: 14. CDR3 region: CASRNGQGGDGSYEQYF. CDR3 DNA (partial): TGTGCCAGCAGAAATGGACAGGGCGGGGATGGGTCCTACGAG.

This clone was found a few times. Sequencing ends 3 residues short of the CDR3 end; the germline J gene provides the rest. The V and J genes are TRBV2 and TRBJ2-1; 9 bases match TRBD2. With V trimmed by 4 bases and J by 0 bases, 10 bases remained unmatched. Germline V lookup: CDR1 SNHLY, CDR2 FYNNEI. The CDR3 loop spans 18 amino acids. The CDR3 DNA, read in part, is TGTGCCAGCAGTGGCGCGGGGGGGCCTCAAATCTCCTACAATGAG. It translates to CASSGAGGPQISYNE. The full CDR3 sequence reads CASSGAGGPQISYNEQFF.